The 18 T cell receptor beta chains in this list originate from one sample, sequenced in a study of memory CD4+ T cells and cytomegalovirus serostatus. The sort gate was single viable CD3+CD4+CD8-CD45RO+ cells for memory CD4+ T cells. Profiled with immunoSEQ multiplex PCR; TCRdb holds only in-frame clones, not every one. The repertoire holds under 50,000 clones, with roughly three quarters as singletons. Sequencing was done on a sample of memory CD4+ T cells from blood. Receptor source: an adult in good health and CMV-seronegative.

The CDR3 DNA follows: TGTGCCAGCAGCCTCAGGTGGGGGCCGGGAAATGAGCAGTTCTTC. Protein sequence: CASSLRWGPGNEQFF. This chain uses TRBV5-5 with TRBJ2-1; D might be TRBD1 (6 bases). V was clipped by 4 bases and J by 7 bases, with 18 bases between them. CDR3 length equals 15 residues. CDR1 and CDR2 from the germline V gene are SGHKS and YYEKEE (reference sequence).

The chain is built from TRBV30 and TRBJ2-7, with no clear D. CDR3 size: 12 residues. The V gene lost 8 bases and the J gene lost 1 base, with 12 bases spanning the gap. Germline CDR1 and CDR2: GTSNPN and SVGIG (reference sequence). The CDR3 nucleotides are TGTGCCCCTACCACGTCGTCCTACGAGCAGTACTTC. This gives the protein CAPTTSSYEQYF.

This CDR3 is CAWNGQWTEAFF. DNA for the CDR3: TGTGCCTGGAATGGTCAATGGACGGAAGCTTTCTTT. The chain couples TRBV30 to TRBJ1-1; the D is unclear. In germline, CDR1 is GTSNPN, CDR2 SVGIG (reference sequence). The V gene lost 4 bases and the J gene lost 8 bases, with 14 bases spanning the gap. CDR3 length: 12 amino acids. The full variable domain, in which reference TRBV30 and TRBJ1-1 provide the parts outside the CDR3, is SQTIHQWPATLVQPVGSPLSLECTVEGTSNPNLYWYRQAAGRGLQLLFYSVGIGQISSEVPQNLSASRPQDRQFILSSKKLLLSDSGFYLCAWNGQWTEAFFGQGTRLTVV.

This clone has just one count. This chain uses TRBV5-1 with TRBJ2-1; TRBD1 might be the D (6 bases). CDR3 length equals 14 residues. Germline CDR1 SGHRS, CDR2 YFSETQ. V lost 3 bases and J 6 bases, leaving 13 bases between the germline ends. The CDR3 loop is CASSWGQVGNEQFF. The CDR3 DNA follows: TGCGCCAGCAGCTGGGGGCAAGTGGGCAATGAGCAGTTCTTC.

The genes are TRBV7-2 and TRBJ2-7; 7 nucleotides agree with TRBD2. Germline assignment: CDR1 SGHTA and CDR2 FQGNSA. The CDR3 covers 16 residues. Trimming took 1 base from V and 7 from J; bases not matched to a gene: 13. Here the CDR3 reads CASSLGGGAPLGEQYF. DNA for the CDR3: TGTGCCAGCAGCTTAGGGGGAGGGGCTCCTTTGGGTGAGCAGTACTTC.

The CDR3 is CASSDRPGNTGELFF. The CDR3 DNA is TGTGCCAGCAGTGACCGACCCGGGAACACCGGGGAGCTGTTTTTT. This chain joins TRBV6-4 and TRBJ2-2, with no clear D. V was clipped by 2 bases and J by 1 base, with 8 bases between them. The CDR3 covers 15 residues. From germline, CDR1 is MRHNA and CDR2 SNTAGT.

A single count supports this clone. V is TRBV5-1 and J is TRBJ2-1; the match to TRBD1 covers 8 bases. Germline CDR1 reads SGHRS; CDR2 reads YFSETQ. The CDR3 spans 15 residues. Trimming cost V 0 bases and J 8 bases; bases outside gene matches: 7. The CDR3 reads CASSLVAGGADEQFF. The CDR3, as DNA: TGCGCCAGCAGCTTGGTGGCAGGGGGCGCGGATGAGCAGTTCTTC.

The rearrangement joins TRBV7-9 to TRBJ1-1; D is unclear. Germline lookup yields CDR1 SEHNR and CDR2 FQNEAQ (reference sequence). The CDR3 extends over 15 amino acids. Between the trimmed V and J ends, which lost 5 bases and 3 bases, there was a span of 16 bases. CDR3 sequence reads: CASSGGGSVDTEAFF. The CDR3 nucleotides are TGTGCCAGCAGCGGAGGTGGGTCGGTGGACACTGAAGCTTTCTTT.

This chain joins TRBV10-1 and TRBJ2-7, with TRBD2 identical over 9 bases. The germline CDR1 and CDR2 sequences are WNHNN and SYGVQD (reference sequence). V was clipped by 5 bases and J by 7 bases; unmatched bases: 12. This CDR3 region has 15 residues. CDR3 region: CASSSIAGAVGEQYF. CDR3 DNA: TGCGCCAGCAGTAGTATAGCGGGGGCCGTTGGAGAGCAGTACTTC.

J is TRBJ2-7 and V is TRBV7-2; 12 bases are a match to TRBD1. Trimming at V came to 4 bases and at J to 6 bases, leaving 4 bases not matched to a gene. The germline CDR1 and CDR2 sequences are SGHTA and FQGNSA. The CDR3 consists of 14 residues. The CDR3 DNA is TGTGCCAGCAGCTCCGGGACAGGGGGCGTCGAGCAGTACTTC. This codes for CASSSGTGGVEQYF.

The chain carries TRBV7-3 and TRBJ2-1; TRBD2 aligns across 8 bases. The CDR3 has 15 residues. The V and J ends lost 5 bases and 7 bases, in that order; junction bases with no gene match: 10. Germline CDR1 is SGHTA and CDR2 is FQGTGA. In DNA, the CDR3 is TGTGCCAGCAGCCCCCGGGTAGCGGGGCGGAATGAGCAGTTCTTC. This codes for CASSPRVAGRNEQFF.

V gene TRBV7-3 combines with J gene TRBJ2-3; D ambiguous. The CDR3 is 16 residues long. Trimming pared 1 base from V and 1 base from J, leaving 12 bases between. CDR1 is SGHTA and CDR2 is FQGTGA in the germline V gene. CDR3 sequence (DNA): TGTGCCAGCAGCTTAAAGATCCAGCACGGCACAGATACGCAGTATTTT. This gives the protein CASSLKIQHGTDTQYF. Filled out from reference TRBV7-3 and TRBJ2-3, the complete variable domain reads GAGVSQTPSNKVTEKGKYVELRCDPISGHTALYWYRQSLGQGPEFLIYFQGTGAADDSGLPNDRFFAVRPEGSVSTLKIQRTERGDSAVYLCASSLKIQHGTDTQYFGPGTRLTVL.

The chain carries TRBV28 and TRBJ2-4; tentative D call: TRBD2 (5 bases). Germline V lookup: CDR1 MDHEN, CDR2 SYDVKM. The CDR3 has 14 amino acids. Trimming took 6 bases from V and 9 from J, leaving 18 bases between them. The CDR3 DNA reads TGTGCCAGCAGCCAGAGTGGCAAGCGGATCATTCAGTACTTC. It is translated as CASSQSGKRIIQYF.

Details on this clone: This same CDR3 is encoded by further DNA sequences in the sample. CDR3 protein: CAWSFPNSPLHF. As DNA, the CDR3 is TGTGCCTGGAGTTTCCCCAATTCACCCCTCCACTTT. The chain recombines TRBV30 with TRBJ1-6; D remains ambiguous. Germline CDR1 GTSNPN, CDR2 SVGIG (reference sequence). V was trimmed by 2 bases and J by 7 bases, leaving 6 bases between them. The length of the CDR3 is 12 residues.

Note on this clone: The sample contains more than one DNA sequence encoding this CDR3. The chain recombines TRBV20-1 with TRBJ1-1; tentative D call: TRBD1 (5 bases). Germline-derived CDR1 and CDR2 are DFQATT and SNEGSKA (reference sequence). Trimming took off 6 bases at V and 10 bases at J, with 15 bases between the two ends. The CDR3 is 11 amino acids. CDR3 DNA: TGCAGTGCCTCGAGAGGGACTCGAGCTTTCTTT. Translating it yields CSASRGTRAFF.

This chain uses TRBV6-6 with TRBJ1-1, with D tentatively TRBD1 (6 bases). From germline, CDR1 is MNHNY and CDR2 SVGAGI (reference sequence). This CDR3 region has 14 residues. The ends were cut back, 7 bases at V and 2 bases at J, with 14 bases in the middle. CDR3 in amino acids: CASTRDNRNTEAFF. CDR3 nucleotides: TGTGCCAGCACTCGGGACAACAGAAACACTGAAGCTTTCTTT.

The chain has TRBV20-1 and TRBJ1-1; the D is unclear. Germline lookup yields CDR1 DFQATT and CDR2 SNEGSKA (reference sequence). The CDR3 is 11 residues long. The V end lost 5 bases, the J end lost 3 bases, and 7 bases lay between the germline ends. This CDR3 is CSAFRDTEAFF. The CDR3 DNA reads as TGCAGTGCTTTCCGGGACACTGAAGCTTTCTTT.

The chain combines TRBV27 with TRBJ2-1; 9 nucleotides line up with TRBD2. CDR3 length equals 16 residues. The germline CDR1 and CDR2 sequences are MNHEY and SMNVEV (reference sequence). The junction had 7 bases not matched to a gene; V was cut back by 7 bases and J by 0 bases. The CDR3 coding sequence is TGTGCCAGCACTCGTATAGCGGGGGACTCCTACAATGAGCAGTTCTTC. It yields the protein CASTRIAGDSYNEQFF.